The 3 T cell receptor beta chains below come from one sample, sequenced in a study of shared clonotypes between healthy human individuals. The protocol was immunoSEQ multiplex PCR, while the TCRdb copy is restricted to in-frame clones and leaves out a portion. The sample holds roughly 2 million clones, around 95% seen once. The sample consisted of naive CD4+ T cells sorted from blood. Subset: CD45RA+ positively selected. The receptors originated from a man aged 18 to 29 in good health.

CDR3 amino acids: CASSLRRTDSSYEQYF. CDR3 coding DNA: TGTGCCAGCAGCCTTCGAAGGACAGACTCAAGCTACGAGCAGTACTTC. The chain employs TRBV28 and TRBJ2-7; TRBD1 might be the D (6 bases). The ends were cut back, 6 bases at V and 3 bases at J, with 21 bases in the middle. The germline V gene encodes CDR1 MDHEN and CDR2 SYDVKM. The CDR3 contains 16 residues. Variable domain in full (rest from reference TRBV28 and TRBJ2-7): DVKVTQSSRYLVKRTGEKVFLECVQDMDHENMFWYRQDPGLGLRLIYFSYDVKMKEKGDIPEGYSVSREKKERFSLILESASTNQTSMYLCASSLRRTDSSYEQYFGPGTRLTVT.

V and J are TRBV4-3 and TRBJ2-2; D is uncertain. The CDR3 runs to 15 residues. The ends were cut back, 0 bases at V and 6 bases at J, with 11 bases in the middle. Germline assignment: CDR1 LGHNA and CDR2 YSLEER. The CDR3 nucleotides read TGCGCCAGCAGCCAAGAAGGCCGAAACGCCGGGGAGCTGTTTTTT. Amino acids: CASSQEGRNAGELFF.

The rearrangement links TRBV7-9 to TRBJ2-7; 8 bases match TRBD1. The V segment lost 3 bases and the J segment 6 bases; nucleotides outside the gene matches: 1. This CDR3 spans 12 amino acids. CDR1 is SEHNR, CDR2 FQNEAQ, per germline (reference sequence). CDR3: CASSFGQGEQYF. The CDR3 DNA sequence: TGTGCCAGCAGCTTCGGACAGGGCGAGCAGTACTTC.